This TCR beta chain was obtained from a study of Ad26.COV2.S vaccination and SARS-CoV-2 variants. The V and J ends lost 4 bases and 1 base respectively, with 17 bases between them. Germline V gene data show CDR1 as LGHNA and CDR2 as YNFKEQ. The CDR3 spans 17 residues. The data were produced by immunoSEQ multiplex PCR, yet TCRdb's version contains in-frame clones alone and is incomplete. The table lists about 260,000 clones, around 85% of them singletons. The treatment is: 19 received Ad26.COV2.S at low or high dose, single or two shots; several received placebo; per-sample allocation not given. After the first vaccine or placebo injection, samples were drawn on day 63. Boston provided a donor who was an adult aged 18-55 years. Whole-study findings and limits: Similar non-spike TCR breadth was seen in vaccine and placebo recipients.

Concerning this clone itself: The antigen remains undetermined.

V gene TRBV4-2 combines with J gene TRBJ2-4; D ambiguous. Material: peripheral blood, obtained in a trial of Ad26.COV2.S vaccine versus placebo. The receptor's source is a person aged 18-60 years who received the Ad26.COV2.S COVID-19 vaccine or a placebo. The CDR3 bases are TGTGCCAGCAGCCCCCTACTCTCCGGAACGGCCAAAAACATTCAGTACTTC. It codes for CASSPLLSGTAKNIQYF.